This TCR beta chain was sequenced in a study of blood T cell repertoires in COVID-19. Overall study context: The cDNA or gDNA used as material had been derived from T cells, B-cell-depleted T cells, or PBMCs.

This CDR3 has 15 residues. Germline V gene lookup returns CDR1 SGHAT and CDR2 FQNNGV. V shed 5 bases, J shed 0 bases, and the junction held 7 bases outside the gene matches. The data were produced by immunoSEQ multiplex PCR, yet TCRdb's version contains in-frame clones alone and is incomplete. Of about 80,000 clones in the sample, around 80% were seen once. The V gene is TRBV11-2, the J gene TRBJ2-7, with 7 bases identical to TRBD1. The receptor's source is a man aged 55 to 70 with active or convalescent COVID-19. Specimen: peripheral blood. The CDR3: CASSPDRVISYEQYF. The CDR3 nucleotides read TGTGCCAGCAGCCCAGACAGGGTAATCTCCTACGAGCAGTACTTC.